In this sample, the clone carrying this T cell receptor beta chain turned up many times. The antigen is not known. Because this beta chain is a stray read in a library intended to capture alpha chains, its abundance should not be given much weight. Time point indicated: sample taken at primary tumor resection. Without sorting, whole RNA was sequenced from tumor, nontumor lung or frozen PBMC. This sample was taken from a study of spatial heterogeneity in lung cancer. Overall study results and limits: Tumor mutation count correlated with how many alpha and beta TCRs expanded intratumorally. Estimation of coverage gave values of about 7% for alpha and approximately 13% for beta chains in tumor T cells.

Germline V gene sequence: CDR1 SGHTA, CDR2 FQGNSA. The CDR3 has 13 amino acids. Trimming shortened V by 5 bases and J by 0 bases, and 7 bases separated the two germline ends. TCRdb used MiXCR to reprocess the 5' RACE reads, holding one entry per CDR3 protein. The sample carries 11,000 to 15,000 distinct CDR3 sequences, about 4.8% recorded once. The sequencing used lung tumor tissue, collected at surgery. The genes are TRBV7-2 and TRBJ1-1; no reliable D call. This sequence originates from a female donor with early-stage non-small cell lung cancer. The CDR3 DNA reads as TGTGCCAGCAGCCCGCATATGAACACTGAAGCTTTCTTT. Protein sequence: CASSPHMNTEAFF.